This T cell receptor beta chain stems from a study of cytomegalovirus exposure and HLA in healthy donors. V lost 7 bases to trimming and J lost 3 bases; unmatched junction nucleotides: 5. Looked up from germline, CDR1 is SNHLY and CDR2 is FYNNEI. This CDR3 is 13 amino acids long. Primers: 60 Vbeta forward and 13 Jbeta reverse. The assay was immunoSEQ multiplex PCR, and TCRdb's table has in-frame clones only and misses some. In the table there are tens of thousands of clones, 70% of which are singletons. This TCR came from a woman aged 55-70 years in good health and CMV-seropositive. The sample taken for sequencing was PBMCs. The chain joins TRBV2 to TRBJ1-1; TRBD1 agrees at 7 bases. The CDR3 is CASKTGIHTEAFF. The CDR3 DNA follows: TGTGCCAGCAAGACAGGGATTCACACTGAAGCTTTCTTT.